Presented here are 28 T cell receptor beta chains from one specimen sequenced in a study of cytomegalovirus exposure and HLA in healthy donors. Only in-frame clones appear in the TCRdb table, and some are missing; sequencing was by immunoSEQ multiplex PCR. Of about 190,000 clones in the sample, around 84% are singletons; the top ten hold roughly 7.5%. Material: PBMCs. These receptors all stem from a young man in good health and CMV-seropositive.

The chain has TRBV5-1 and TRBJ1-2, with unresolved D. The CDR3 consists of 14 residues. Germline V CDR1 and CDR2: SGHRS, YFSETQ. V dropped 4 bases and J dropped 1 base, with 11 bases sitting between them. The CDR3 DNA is TGCGCCAGCAGCCCGGACGGGGTTAACTATGGCTACACCTTC. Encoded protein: CASSPDGVNYGYTF.

The DNA for the CDR3 is TGCAGCGCAAGACATGGAGGGAACACTGAAGCTTTCTTT. Amino acids: CSARHGGNTEAFF. V and J are TRBV29-1 and TRBJ1-1; D is uncertain. Trimming cost V 7 bases and J 1 base, with 13 bases left between them. CDR1 SQVTM and CDR2 ANQGSEA come from the germline V gene. The CDR3 is 13 residues long. The variable domain in full, with the rest retrieved from reference TRBV29-1 and TRBJ1-1, is SAVISQKPSRDICQRGTSLTIQCQVDSQVTMMFWYRQQPGQSLTLIATANQGSEATYESGFVIDKFPISRPNLTFSTLTVSNMSPEDSSIYLCSARHGGNTEAFFGQGTRLTVV.

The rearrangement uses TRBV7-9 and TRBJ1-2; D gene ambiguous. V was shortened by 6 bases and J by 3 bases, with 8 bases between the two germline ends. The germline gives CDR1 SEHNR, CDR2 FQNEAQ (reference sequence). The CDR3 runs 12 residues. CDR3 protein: CASRSGYYGYTF. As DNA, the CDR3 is TGTGCCAGCAGATCGGGGTACTATGGCTACACCTTC.

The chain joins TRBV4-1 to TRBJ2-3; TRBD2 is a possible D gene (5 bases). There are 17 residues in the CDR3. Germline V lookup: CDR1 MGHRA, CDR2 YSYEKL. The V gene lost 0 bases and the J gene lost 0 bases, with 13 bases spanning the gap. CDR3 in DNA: TGCGCCAGCAGCCAAGAAGGCGGAAGCGGTAGCACAGATACGCAGTATTTT. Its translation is CASSQEGGSGSTDTQYF.

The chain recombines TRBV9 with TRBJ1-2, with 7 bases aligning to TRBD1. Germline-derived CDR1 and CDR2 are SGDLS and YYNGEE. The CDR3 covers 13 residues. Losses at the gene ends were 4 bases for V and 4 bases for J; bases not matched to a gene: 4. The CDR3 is CASSRQGAYGYTF. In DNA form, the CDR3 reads TGTGCCAGCAGCAGACAGGGTGCCTATGGCTACACCTTC.

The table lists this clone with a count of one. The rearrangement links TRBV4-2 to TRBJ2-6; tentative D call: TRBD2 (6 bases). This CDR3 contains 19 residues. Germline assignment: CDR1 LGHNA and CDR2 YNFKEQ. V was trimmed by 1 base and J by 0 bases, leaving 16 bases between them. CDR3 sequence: CASSQVSGAGSSGANVLTF. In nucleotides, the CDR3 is TGTGCCAGCAGCCAAGTTAGCGGAGCAGGCAGCTCTGGGGCCAACGTCCTGACTTTC.

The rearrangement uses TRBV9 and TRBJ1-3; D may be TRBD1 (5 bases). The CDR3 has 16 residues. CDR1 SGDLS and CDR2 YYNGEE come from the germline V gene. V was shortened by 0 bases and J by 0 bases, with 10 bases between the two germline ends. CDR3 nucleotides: TGTGCCAGCAGCGTAGCGGGGGAGCGCTCTGGAAACACCATATATTTT. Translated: CASSVAGERSGNTIYF.

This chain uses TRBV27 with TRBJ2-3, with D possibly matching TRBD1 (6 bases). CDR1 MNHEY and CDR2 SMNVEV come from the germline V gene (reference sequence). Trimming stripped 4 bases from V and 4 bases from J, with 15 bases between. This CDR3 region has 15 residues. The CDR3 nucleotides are TGTGCCAGCAGTTCCCCAGGGGCCCCCGCAGATACGCAGTATTTT. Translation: CASSSPGAPADTQYF.

The CDR3 bases are TGCGCCAGCAGCCCAGGACAGGGGGCCCCCTCCTACGAGCAGTACTTC. Amino acid sequence: CASSPGQGAPSYEQYF. The V call is TRBV4-3, the J call TRBJ2-7; 11 bases map to TRBD1. Per germline, CDR1 LGHNA and CDR2 YSLEER. The CDR3 is 16 residues long. The V gene end was trimmed by 4 bases and the J gene end by 0 bases; junction bases not matched to a gene: 5.

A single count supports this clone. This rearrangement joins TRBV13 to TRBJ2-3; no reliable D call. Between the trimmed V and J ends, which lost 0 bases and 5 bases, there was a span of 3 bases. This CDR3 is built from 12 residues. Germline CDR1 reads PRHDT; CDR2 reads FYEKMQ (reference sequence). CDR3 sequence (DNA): TGTGCCAGCAGCTTAGGCCAAGATACGCAGTATTTT. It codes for CASSLGQDTQYF.

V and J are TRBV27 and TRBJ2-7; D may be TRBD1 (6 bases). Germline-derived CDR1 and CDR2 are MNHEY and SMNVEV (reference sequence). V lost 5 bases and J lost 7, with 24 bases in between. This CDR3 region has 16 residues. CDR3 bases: TGTGCCAGCAGTCCACAGGGTGCCCCAATGTTGTGGGAGCAGTACTTC. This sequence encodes CASSPQGAPMLWEQYF.

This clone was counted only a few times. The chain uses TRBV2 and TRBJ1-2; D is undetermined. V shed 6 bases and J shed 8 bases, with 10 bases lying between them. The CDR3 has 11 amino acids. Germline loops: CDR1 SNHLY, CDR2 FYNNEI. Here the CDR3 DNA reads TGTGCCAGCAGCGGAGCATTGGGCTACACCTTC. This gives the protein CASSGALGYTF. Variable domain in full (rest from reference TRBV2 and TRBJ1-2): EPEVTQTPSHQVTQMGQEVILRCVPISNHLYFYWYRQILGQKVEFLVSFYNNEISEKSEIFDDQFSVERPDGSNFTLKIRSTKLEDSAMYFCASSGALGYTFGSGTRLTVV.

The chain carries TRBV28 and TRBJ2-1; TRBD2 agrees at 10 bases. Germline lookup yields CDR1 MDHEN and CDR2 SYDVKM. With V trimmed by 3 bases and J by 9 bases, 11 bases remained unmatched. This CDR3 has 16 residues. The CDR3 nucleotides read TGTGCCAGCAGTTTGCCCGCAGCGGGAGGGGGAATTGAGCAGTTCTTC. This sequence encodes CASSLPAAGGGIEQFF.

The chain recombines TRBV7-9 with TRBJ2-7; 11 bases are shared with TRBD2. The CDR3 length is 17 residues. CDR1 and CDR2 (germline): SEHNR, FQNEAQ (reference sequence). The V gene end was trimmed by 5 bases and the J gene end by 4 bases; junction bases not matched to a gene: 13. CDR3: CASSPRGGTSGSYEQYF. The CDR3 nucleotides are TGTGCCAGCAGCCCCCGGGGTGGGACTAGCGGATCATACGAGCAGTACTTC.

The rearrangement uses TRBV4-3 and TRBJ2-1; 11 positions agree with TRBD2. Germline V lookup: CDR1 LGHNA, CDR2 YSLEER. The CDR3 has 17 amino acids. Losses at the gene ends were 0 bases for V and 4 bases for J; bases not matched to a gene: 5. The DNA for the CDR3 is TGCGCCAGCAGCCAAGATGCTAGCGGGAGGTTGTACAATGAGCAGTTCTTC. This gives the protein CASSQDASGRLYNEQFF.

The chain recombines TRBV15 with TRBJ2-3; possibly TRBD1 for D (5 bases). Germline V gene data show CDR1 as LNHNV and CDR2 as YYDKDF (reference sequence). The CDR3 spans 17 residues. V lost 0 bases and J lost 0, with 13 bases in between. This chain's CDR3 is CATSRDYSGSSTDTQYF. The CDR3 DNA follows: TGTGCCACCAGCAGAGACTACTCAGGGTCTAGCACAGATACGCAGTATTTT.

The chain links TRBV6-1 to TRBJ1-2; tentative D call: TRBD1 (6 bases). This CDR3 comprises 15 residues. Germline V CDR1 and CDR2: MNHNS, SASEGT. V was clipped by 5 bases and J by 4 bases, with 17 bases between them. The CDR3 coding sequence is TGTGCCAGCAGTTTAGGAGCCCCCAGGGGCTATGGCTACACCTTC. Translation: CASSLGAPRGYGYTF.

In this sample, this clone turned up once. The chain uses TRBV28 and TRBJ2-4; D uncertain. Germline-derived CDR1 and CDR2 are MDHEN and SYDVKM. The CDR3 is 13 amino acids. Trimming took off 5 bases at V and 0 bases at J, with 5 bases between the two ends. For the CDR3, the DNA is TGTGCCAGCAGTCCTCGAGCCAAAAACATTCAGTACTTC. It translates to CASSPRAKNIQYF.

CDR3 DNA: TGTGCCAGCAGCTTAGGGGGACTAGCGGGACAGGTTTGGTACTTC. Its translation is CASSLGGLAGQVWYF. The rearrangement links TRBV7-8 to TRBJ2-7; TRBD2 aligns across 13 bases. Trimming removed 1 base from V and 12 bases from J; junction bases left unmatched: 9. Germline V gene lookup returns CDR1 SGHVS and CDR2 FQNEAQ. This CDR3 comprises 15 residues.

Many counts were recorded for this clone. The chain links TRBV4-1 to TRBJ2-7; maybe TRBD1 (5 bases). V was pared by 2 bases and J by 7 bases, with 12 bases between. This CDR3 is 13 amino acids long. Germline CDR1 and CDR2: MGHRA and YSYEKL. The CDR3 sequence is CASSQMGLREQYF. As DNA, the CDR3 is TGCGCCAGCAGCCAAATGGGGCTGAGGGAGCAGTACTTC.

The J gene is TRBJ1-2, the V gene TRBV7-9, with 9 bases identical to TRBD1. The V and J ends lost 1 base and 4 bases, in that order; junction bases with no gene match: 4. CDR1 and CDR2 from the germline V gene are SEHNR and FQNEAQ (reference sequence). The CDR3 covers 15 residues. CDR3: CASSLGDREPYGYTF. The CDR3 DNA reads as TGTGCCAGCAGCTTAGGGGACAGGGAACCCTATGGCTACACCTTC.

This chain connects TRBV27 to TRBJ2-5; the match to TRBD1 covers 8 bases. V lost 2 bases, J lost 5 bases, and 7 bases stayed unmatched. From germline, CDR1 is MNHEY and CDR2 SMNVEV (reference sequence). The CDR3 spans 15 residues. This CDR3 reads CASSLTGGIGETQYF. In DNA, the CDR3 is TGTGCCAGCAGTTTAACAGGGGGTATTGGGGAGACCCAGTACTTC.

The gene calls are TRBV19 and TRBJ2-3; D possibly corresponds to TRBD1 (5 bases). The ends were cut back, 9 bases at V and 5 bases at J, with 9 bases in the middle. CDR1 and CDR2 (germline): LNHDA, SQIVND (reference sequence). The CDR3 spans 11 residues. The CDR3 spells CASRVGDTQYF. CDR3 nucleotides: TGTGCCAGCAGGGTGGGAGATACGCAGTATTTT.

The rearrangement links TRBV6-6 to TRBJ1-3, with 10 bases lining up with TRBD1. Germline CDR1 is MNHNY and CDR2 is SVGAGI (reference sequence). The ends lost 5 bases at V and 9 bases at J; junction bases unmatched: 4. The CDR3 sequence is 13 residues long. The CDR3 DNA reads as TGTGCCAGCAGTCGCGGGACAGGGGCCACCATATATTTT. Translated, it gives CASSRGTGATIYF.

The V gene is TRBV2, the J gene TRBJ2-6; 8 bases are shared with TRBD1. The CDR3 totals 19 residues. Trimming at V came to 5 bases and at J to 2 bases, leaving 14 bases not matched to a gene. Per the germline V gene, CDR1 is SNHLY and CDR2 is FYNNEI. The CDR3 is CASSKRRPGGATGANVLTF. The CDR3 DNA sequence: TGTGCCAGCAGTAAGCGCCGCCCAGGGGGCGCGACTGGGGCCAACGTCCTGACTTTC. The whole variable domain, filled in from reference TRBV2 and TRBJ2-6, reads EPEVTQTPSHQVTQMGQEVILRCVPISNHLYFYWYRQILGQKVEFLVSFYNNEISEKSEIFDDQFSVERPDGSNFTLKIRSTKLEDSAMYFCASSKRRPGGATGANVLTFGAGSRLTVL.

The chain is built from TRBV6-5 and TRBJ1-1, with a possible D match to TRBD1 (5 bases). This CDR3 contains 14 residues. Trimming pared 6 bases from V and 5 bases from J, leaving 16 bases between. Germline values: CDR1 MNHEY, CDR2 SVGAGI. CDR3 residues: CASSPHRGATEAFF. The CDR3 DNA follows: TGTGCCAGCAGCCCACATCGCGGGGCTACTGAAGCTTTCTTT.

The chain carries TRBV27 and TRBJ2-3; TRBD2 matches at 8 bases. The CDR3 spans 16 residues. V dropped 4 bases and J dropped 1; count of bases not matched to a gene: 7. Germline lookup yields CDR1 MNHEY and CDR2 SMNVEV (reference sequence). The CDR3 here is CASSYQSGRGTDTQYF. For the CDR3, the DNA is TGTGCCAGCAGTTACCAAAGCGGGAGAGGCACAGATACGCAGTATTTT.

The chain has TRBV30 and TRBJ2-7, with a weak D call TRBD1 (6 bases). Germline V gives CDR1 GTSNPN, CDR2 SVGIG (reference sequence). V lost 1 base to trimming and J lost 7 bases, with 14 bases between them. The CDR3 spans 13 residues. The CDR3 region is CAWSAGHYGEQYF. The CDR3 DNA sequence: TGTGCCTGGAGTGCGGGACACTATGGGGAGCAGTACTTC.